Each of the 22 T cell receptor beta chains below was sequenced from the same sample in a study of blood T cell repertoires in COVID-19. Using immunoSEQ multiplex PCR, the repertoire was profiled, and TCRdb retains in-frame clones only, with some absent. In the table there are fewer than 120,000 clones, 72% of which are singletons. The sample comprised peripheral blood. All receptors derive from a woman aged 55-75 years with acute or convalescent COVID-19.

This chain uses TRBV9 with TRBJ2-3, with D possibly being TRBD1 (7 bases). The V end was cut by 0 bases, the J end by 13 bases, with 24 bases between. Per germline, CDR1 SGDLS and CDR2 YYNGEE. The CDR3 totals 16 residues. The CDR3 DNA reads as TGTGCCAGCAGCGTAGGGGGGACAGTCCCTACTACGGGGGAGTATTTT. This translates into CASSVGGTVPTTGEYF.

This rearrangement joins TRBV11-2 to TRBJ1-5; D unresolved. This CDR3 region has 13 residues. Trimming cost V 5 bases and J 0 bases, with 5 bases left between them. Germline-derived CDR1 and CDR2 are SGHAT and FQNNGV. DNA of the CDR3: TGTGCCAGCAGCCTATATAGCAATCAGCCCCAGCATTTT. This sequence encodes CASSLYSNQPQHF.

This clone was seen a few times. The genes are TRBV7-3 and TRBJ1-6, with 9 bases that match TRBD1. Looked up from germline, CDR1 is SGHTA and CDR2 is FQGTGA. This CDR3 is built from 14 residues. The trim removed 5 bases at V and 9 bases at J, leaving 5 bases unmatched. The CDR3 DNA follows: TGTGCCAGCAGCAGGGGACAGGGTGGTTCACCCCTCCACTTT. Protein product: CASSRGQGGSPLHF.

The CDR3 here is CASAAQNTGELFF. CDR3 in DNA: TGTGCCAGCGCGGCCCAGAACACCGGGGAGCTGTTTTTT. The chain joins TRBV7-3 to TRBJ2-2; D unclear. This CDR3 comprises 13 residues. With 8 bases removed from V and 1 base from J, the gap between germline ends came to 8 bases. Germline V CDR1 and CDR2: SGHTA, FQGTGA.

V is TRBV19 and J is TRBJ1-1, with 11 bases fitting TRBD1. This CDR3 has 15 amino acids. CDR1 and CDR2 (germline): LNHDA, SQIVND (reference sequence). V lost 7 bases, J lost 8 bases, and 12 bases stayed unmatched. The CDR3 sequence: CASTSGQGARGEAFF. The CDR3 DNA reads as TGTGCCAGTACCTCCGGACAGGGGGCCCGCGGGGAAGCTTTCTTT. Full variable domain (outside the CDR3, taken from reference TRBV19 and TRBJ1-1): DGGITQSPKYLFRKEGQNVTLSCEQNLNHDAMYWYRQDPGQGLRLIYYSQIVNDFQKGDIAEGYSVSREKKESFPLTVTSAQKNPTAFYLCASTSGQGARGEAFFGQGTRLTVV.

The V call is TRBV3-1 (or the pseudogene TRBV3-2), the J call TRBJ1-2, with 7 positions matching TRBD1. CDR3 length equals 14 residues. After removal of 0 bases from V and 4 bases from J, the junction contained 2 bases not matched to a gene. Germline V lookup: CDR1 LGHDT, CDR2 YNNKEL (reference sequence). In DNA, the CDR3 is TGTGCCAGCAGCCAAGAGACAGGGTCCTATGGCTACACCTTC. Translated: CASSQETGSYGYTF.

Written as DNA, the CDR3 is TGTGCCATCAGGGGGACAGGGGGTAACACTGAAGCTTTCTTT. It specifies CAIRGTGGNTEAFF. This rearrangement joins TRBV10-3 to TRBJ1-1; 11 nucleotides align to TRBD1. The V and J ends lost 6 bases and 2 bases, in that order; junction bases with no gene match: 2. From germline, CDR1 is ENHRY and CDR2 SYGVKD. CDR3 size: 14 residues.

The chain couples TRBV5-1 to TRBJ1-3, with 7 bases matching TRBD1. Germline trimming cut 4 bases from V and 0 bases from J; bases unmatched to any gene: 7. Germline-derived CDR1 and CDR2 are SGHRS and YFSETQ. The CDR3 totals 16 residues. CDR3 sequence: CASSIGQAGSGNTIYF. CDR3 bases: TGCGCCAGCAGCATAGGACAGGCAGGCTCTGGAAACACCATATATTTT.

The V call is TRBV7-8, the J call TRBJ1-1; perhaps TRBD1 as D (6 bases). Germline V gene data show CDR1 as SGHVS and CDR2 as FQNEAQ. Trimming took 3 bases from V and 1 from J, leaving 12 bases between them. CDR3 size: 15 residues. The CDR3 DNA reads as TGTGCCAGCAGCTTGGGACACGGAGGGAACACTGAAGCTTTCTTT. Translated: CASSLGHGGNTEAFF.

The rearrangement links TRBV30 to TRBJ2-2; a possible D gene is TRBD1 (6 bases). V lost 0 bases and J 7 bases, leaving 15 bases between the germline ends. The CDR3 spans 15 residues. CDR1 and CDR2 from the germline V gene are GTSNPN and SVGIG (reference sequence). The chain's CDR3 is CAWSVARGGGGELFF. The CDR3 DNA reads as TGTGCCTGGAGTGTAGCCAGGGGCGGAGGCGGGGAGCTGTTTTTT.

DNA of the CDR3: TGTGCCAGCAGTTCGCGCAGGGGGCCCCGGAATCAGCCCCAGCATTTT. Amino acid sequence: CASSSRRGPRNQPQHF. This rearrangement joins TRBV6-6 to TRBJ1-5, with 8 bases lining up with TRBD1. The germline CDR1 and CDR2 sequences are MNHNY and SVGAGI (reference sequence). V lost 4 bases, J lost 4 bases, and 9 bases stayed unmatched. The CDR3 is made up of 16 amino acids.

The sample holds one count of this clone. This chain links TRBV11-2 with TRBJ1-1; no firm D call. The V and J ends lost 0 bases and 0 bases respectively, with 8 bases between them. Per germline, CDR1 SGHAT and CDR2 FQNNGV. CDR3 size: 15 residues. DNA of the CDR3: TGTGCCAGCAGCTTAGACACAGTTATGAACACTGAAGCTTTCTTT. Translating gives CASSLDTVMNTEAFF.

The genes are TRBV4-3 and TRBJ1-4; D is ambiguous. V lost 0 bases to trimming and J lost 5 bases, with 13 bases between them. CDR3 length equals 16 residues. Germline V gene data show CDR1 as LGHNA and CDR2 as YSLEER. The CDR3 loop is CASSQDNGRPNEKLFF. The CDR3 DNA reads TGCGCCAGCAGCCAAGATAACGGCAGGCCAAATGAAAAACTGTTTTTT.

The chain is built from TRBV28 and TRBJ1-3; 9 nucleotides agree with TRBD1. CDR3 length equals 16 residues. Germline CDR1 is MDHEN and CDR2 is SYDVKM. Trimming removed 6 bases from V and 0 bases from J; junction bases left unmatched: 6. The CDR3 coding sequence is TGTGCCAGCAGCCGGACGACAGGGGGCTCTGGAAACACCATATATTTT. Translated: CASSRTTGGSGNTIYF.

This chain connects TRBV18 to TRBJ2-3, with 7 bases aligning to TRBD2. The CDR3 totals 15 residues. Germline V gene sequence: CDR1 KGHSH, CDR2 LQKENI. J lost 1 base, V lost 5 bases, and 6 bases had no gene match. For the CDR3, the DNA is TGTGCCAGCTCATCAGCGGGGAAGGGCACAGATACGCAGTATTTT. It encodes CASSSAGKGTDTQYF.

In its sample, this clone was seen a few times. For the CDR3, the DNA is TGTGCCAGCAGTGACGGTGGCGGCTTCAGCTACACCTTC. It is translated as CASSDGGGFSYTF. The chain couples TRBV6-4 to TRBJ1-2; D unclear. Germline CDR1 reads MRHNA; CDR2 reads SNTAGT. V lost 2 bases to trimming and J lost 9 bases, with 13 bases between them. The CDR3 consists of 13 residues.

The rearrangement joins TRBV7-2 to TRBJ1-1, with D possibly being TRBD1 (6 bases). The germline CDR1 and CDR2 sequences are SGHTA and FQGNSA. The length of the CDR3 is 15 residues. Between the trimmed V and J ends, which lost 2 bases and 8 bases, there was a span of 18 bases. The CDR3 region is CASSLTGTPGKEAFF. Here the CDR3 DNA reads TGTGCCAGCAGCTTAACAGGGACCCCGGGGAAAGAAGCTTTCTTT.

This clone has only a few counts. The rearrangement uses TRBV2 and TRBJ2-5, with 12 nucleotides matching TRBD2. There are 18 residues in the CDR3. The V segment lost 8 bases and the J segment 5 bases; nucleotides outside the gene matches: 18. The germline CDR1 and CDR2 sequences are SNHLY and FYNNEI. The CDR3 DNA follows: TGTGCCAGCGCTGAGGGGATTCTAGCGGGGGGGCGTTCCGAGACCCAGTACTTC. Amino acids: CASAEGILAGGRSETQYF.

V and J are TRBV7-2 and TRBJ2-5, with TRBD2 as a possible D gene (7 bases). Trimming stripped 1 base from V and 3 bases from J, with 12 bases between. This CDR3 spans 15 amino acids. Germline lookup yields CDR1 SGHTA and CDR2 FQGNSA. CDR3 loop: CASSLVGGREETQYF. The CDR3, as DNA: TGTGCCAGCAGCTTAGTCGGGGGGCGGGAAGAGACCCAGTACTTC.

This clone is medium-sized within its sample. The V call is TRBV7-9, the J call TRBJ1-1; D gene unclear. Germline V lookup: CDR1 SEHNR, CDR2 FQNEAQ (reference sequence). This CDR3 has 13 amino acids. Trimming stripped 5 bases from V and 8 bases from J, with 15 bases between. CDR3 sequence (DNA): TGTGCCAGCAGCCCGCCCCGAGGTAGGGAAGCTTTCTTT. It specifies CASSPPRGREAFF.

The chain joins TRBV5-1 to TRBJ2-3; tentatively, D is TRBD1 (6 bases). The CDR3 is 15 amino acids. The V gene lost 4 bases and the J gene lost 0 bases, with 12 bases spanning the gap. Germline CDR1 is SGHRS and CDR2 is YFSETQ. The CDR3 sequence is CASSLGQFSTDTQYF. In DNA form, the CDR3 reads TGCGCCAGCAGCCTCGGACAGTTTAGCACAGATACGCAGTATTTT.

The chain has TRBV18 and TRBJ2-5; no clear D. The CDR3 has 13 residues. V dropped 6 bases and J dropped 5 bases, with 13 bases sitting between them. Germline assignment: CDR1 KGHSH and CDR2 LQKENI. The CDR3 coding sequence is TGTGCCAGCTCGACGAACAGTCGGGAGACCCAGTACTTC. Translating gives CASSTNSRETQYF.